The clone carrying this T cell receptor beta chain was seen many times. The antigen is unknown. The data derive from a study of T cells after yellow fever vaccination. General study findings and limits: Only a minor proportion of clonotypes was detected across both CD4 and CD8 compartments.

MiXCR, run by TCRdb on the 5' RACE reads, gives a single entry per CDR3 protein. The sample lists 200,000 to 250,000 distinct CDR3 sequences; roughly 3% were seen once. CDR1 is SGHTA and CDR2 is FQGNSA in the germline V gene. The CDR3 spans 19 residues. Trimming removed 5 bases at V and 0 bases at J, with 23 bases between. V gene TRBV7-2 combines with J gene TRBJ2-4; D uncertain. This TCR was sampled from a man between 18 and 35 years old who received the YFV17D yellow fever vaccine. The starting material was CD4+ T cells sorted from PBMCs, obtained 10 days after the yellow fever booster vaccination. The CDR3 nucleotides read TGTGCCAGCAGCACCCCCTCCGCGGCAGGCACGTTAGCCAAAAACATTCAGTACTTC. Its translation is CASSTPSAAGTLAKNIQYF.